Each of the 26 T cell receptor beta chains below was sequenced from the same sample in a study of Tregs in tolerant kidney transplant recipients (dated by TCRdb to 2018 to 2020). Libraries were built with the immunoSEQ multiplex PCR assay. This is the immuneACCESS table as TCRdb keeps it, with only in-frame sequences that have V and J called. A part of the clones is gone; compared with another copy, unresolved V genes explain less than half, and the rest is unexplained. Present in this sample are 75,000 to 100,000 clones, over 85% of which were seen just once. The leading ten clones occupy roughly 1.7% of the sample. The transplants used related donors along with nonmyeloablative bone marrow transplantation, and in the human trials mixed chimerism was transient. Sequences were derived from CD4+ T cells from blood (PBMCs), sampled 12 months after the transplant. The receptors derive from a human patient who received a combined kidney and bone marrow transplant. After a transplant, some of the T cells may come from the graft donor.

With regard to this clone: This same CDR3 is encoded by further DNA sequences in the sample. V usage is TRBV6-1 and J usage is TRBJ1-6, with D perhaps matching TRBD1 (5 bases). The CDR3 runs to 16 residues. The ends were cut back, 4 bases at V and 0 bases at J, with 10 bases in the middle. The germline V gene has CDR1 MNHNS and CDR2 SASEGT. For the CDR3, the DNA is TGTGCCAGCAGTGGGGGGGGACTCTCCTATAATTCACCCCTCCACTTT. This translates into CASSGGGLSYNSPLHF.

CDR3 DNA sequence: TGTGCCAGCAGCCCCAAGCCAGGGCAAGTCTTTCCTCAGCCCCAGCATTTT. This translates into CASSPKPGQVFPQPQHF. This chain joins TRBV5-5 and TRBJ1-5, with D tentatively TRBD1 (5 bases). V was shortened by 4 bases and J by 6 bases, with 23 bases between the two germline ends. Germline V gene lookup returns CDR1 SGHKS and CDR2 YYEKEE (reference sequence). The CDR3 runs 17 residues.

The rearrangement links TRBV4-2 to TRBJ1-5; D gene unclear. The CDR3 length is 17 residues. Germline values: CDR1 LGHNA, CDR2 YNFKEQ. V lost 0 bases, J lost 7 bases, and 19 bases lay in between. CDR3 nucleotide sequence: TGTGCCAGCAGCCAAGAAACGGGTTTGGGAGGAGGGCAGCCCCAGCATTTT. Protein: CASSQETGLGGGQPQHF.

The V call is TRBV7-2, the J call TRBJ2-7; D remains unclear. Germline V gene sequence: CDR1 SGHTA, CDR2 FQGNSA. The CDR3 has 14 residues. V shed 1 base and J shed 0 bases, with 7 bases lying between them. The CDR3 DNA is TGTGCCAGCAGCTTAGTAACCAGCTCCTACGAGCAGTACTTC. This codes for CASSLVTSSYEQYF.

This chain links TRBV5-1 with TRBJ1-3; 8 bases agree with TRBD1. Germline CDR1 and CDR2: SGHRS and YFSETQ. Trimming at V came to 4 bases and at J to 2 bases, leaving 8 bases not matched to a gene. This CDR3 is 16 amino acids long. CDR3 sequence (DNA): TGCGCCAGCAGCGCGGACAGGGTTTGGACTGGAAACACCATATATTTT. This encodes CASSADRVWTGNTIYF.

The chain links TRBV7-3 to TRBJ2-2, with TRBD2 matching 13 bases. CDR3 length: 15 residues. Trimming took 5 bases from V and 8 from J; bases not matched to a gene: 5. The V gene's germline CDR1 is SGHTA and CDR2 FQGTGA. CDR3 protein: CASSMGLAGPGELFF. Written as DNA, the CDR3 is TGTGCCAGCAGCATGGGACTAGCGGGACCTGGGGAGCTGTTTTTT.

The rearrangement uses TRBV6-1 and TRBJ1-2; D is possibly TRBD1 (5 bases). Germline values: CDR1 MNHNS, CDR2 SASEGT. This CDR3 contains 14 residues. Between the trimmed V and J ends, which lost 3 bases and 4 bases, there was a span of 12 bases. CDR3 loop: CASSEARRGYGYTF. The DNA of the CDR3 is TGTGCCAGCAGTGAGGCTCGGAGGGGCTATGGCTACACCTTC.

This chain connects TRBV14 to TRBJ1-2; 7 bases agree with TRBD1. The germline V gene has CDR1 SGHDN and CDR2 FVKESK. Losses at the gene ends were 4 bases for V and 8 bases for J; bases not matched to a gene: 22. The CDR3 spans 18 residues. The CDR3 DNA follows: TGTGCCAGCAGCCGGGGGTTCGGGACAGAGGGCCGAAGACGGGGCTACACCTTC. As protein: CASSRGFGTEGRRRGYTF. The full variable domain, its missing parts supplied by reference TRBV14 and TRBJ1-2, is EAGVTQFPSHSVIEKGQTVTLRCDPISGHDNLYWYRRVMGKEIKFLLHFVKESKQDESGMPNNRFLAERTGGTYSTLKVQPAELEDSGVYFCASSRGFGTEGRRRGYTFGSGTRLTVV.

This clone appeared a few times. The chain is built from TRBV29-1 and TRBJ1-1; the match to TRBD1 covers 7 bases. CDR1 and CDR2 from the germline V gene are SQVTM and ANQGSEA. The CDR3 extends over 16 amino acids. V lost 3 bases and J lost 1; bases outside the gene matches: 11. In nucleotides, the CDR3 is TGCAGCGTTGACCGCTTTAGCAGGGGGGCGAACACTGAAGCTTTCTTT. As protein: CSVDRFSRGANTEAFF.

V usage is TRBV7-6 and J usage is TRBJ2-5, with 9 bases that match TRBD2. With V trimmed by 3 bases and J by 5 bases, 10 bases remained unmatched. Germline assignment: CDR1 SGHVS and CDR2 FNYEAQ. This CDR3 comprises 16 residues. The CDR3 loop reads CASSFPGRGGLETQYF. The CDR3 DNA follows: TGTGCCAGCAGCTTTCCGGGGCGGGGGGGCCTTGAGACCCAGTACTTC.

The V call is TRBV19, the J call TRBJ2-5; 8 bases align to TRBD2. Germline assignment: CDR1 LNHDA and CDR2 SQIVND (reference sequence). The CDR3 is 16 amino acids. V lost 4 bases to trimming and J lost 10 bases; unmatched junction nucleotides: 17. CDR3 region: CASSTIGTSGILIQYF. The DNA for the CDR3 is TGTGCCAGTAGTACGATCGGGACTAGTGGGATCTTAATCCAGTACTTC.

The V gene is TRBV27, the J gene TRBJ2-5; 10 bases are a match to TRBD1. The CDR3 loop spans 16 amino acids. Germline V gene sequence: CDR1 MNHEY, CDR2 SMNVEV (reference sequence). V gave up 2 bases and J gave up 4 bases; unmatched junction bases: 7. This CDR3 reads CASSLGDRGWGETQYF. The CDR3 DNA is TGTGCCAGCAGTTTAGGGGACAGGGGTTGGGGAGAGACCCAGTACTTC.

The chain has TRBV4-2 and TRBJ1-3; TRBD1 agrees at 9 bases. CDR1 is LGHNA, CDR2 YNFKEQ, per germline. The CDR3 has 15 residues. The V gene end was trimmed by 4 bases and the J gene end by 2 bases; junction bases not matched to a gene: 3. The CDR3 sequence: CASSPRQGAGNTIYF. The CDR3 nucleotides read TGTGCCAGCAGCCCTAGACAGGGGGCTGGAAACACCATATATTTT.

The chain employs TRBV9 and TRBJ2-5; 8 bases fit TRBD2. CDR1 and CDR2 (germline): SGDLS, YYNGEE. The CDR3 spans 16 residues. V shed 0 bases, J shed 5 bases, and the junction held 9 bases outside the gene matches. The DNA of the CDR3 is TGTGCCAGCAGCGTAGCACCCCGGGGGGGGGTGGAGACCCAGTACTTC. This sequence encodes CASSVAPRGGVETQYF.

This clone was counted a single time. The chain combines TRBV2 with TRBJ2-7, with D perhaps matching TRBD1 (6 bases). V was clipped by 7 bases and J by 2 bases, with 9 bases between them. The CDR3 has 12 residues. Germline CDR1 is SNHLY and CDR2 is FYNNEI. CDR3 nucleotide sequence: TGTGCCAGCACGGGACACCCCTACGAGCAGTACTTC. It specifies CASTGHPYEQYF.

This chain links TRBV28 with TRBJ2-7, with D possibly being TRBD1 (6 bases). V gave up 6 bases and J gave up 2 bases, with 14 bases separating them. Germline assignment: CDR1 MDHEN and CDR2 SYDVKM. The CDR3 loop spans 14 amino acids. The CDR3 bases are TGTGCCAGCAGGGAGAGGGGGTATACCTACGAGCAGTACTTC. This codes for CASRERGYTYEQYF.

J is TRBJ2-2 and V is TRBV7-2; 12 bases line up with TRBD2. After removal of 5 bases from V and 5 bases from J, the junction contained 6 bases not matched to a gene. Germline loops: CDR1 SGHTA, CDR2 FQGNSA. The CDR3 extends over 16 amino acids. CDR3 protein: CASSRLAGVGTGELFF. The CDR3 DNA sequence: TGTGCCAGCAGCCGACTAGCGGGAGTTGGAACCGGGGAGCTGTTTTTT.

The chain joins TRBV28 to TRBJ2-4; the D gene is possibly TRBD1 (5 bases). V lost 3 bases to trimming and J lost 14 bases, with 11 bases between them. The CDR3 spans 11 residues. Looked up from germline, CDR1 is MDHEN and CDR2 is SYDVKM. CDR3 DNA: TGTGCCAGCAGTTTGCAGGGCCGGGAGTACTTC. It specifies CASSLQGREYF.

The rearrangement joins TRBV4-1 to TRBJ1-1, with a weak D call TRBD1 (5 bases). In germline, CDR1 is MGHRA, CDR2 YSYEKL. V was pared by 4 bases and J by 1 base, with 7 bases between. The CDR3 is made up of 13 amino acids. The CDR3 DNA reads as TGCGCCAGCAGCCGAGGACAGAACACTGAAGCTTTCTTT. It specifies CASSRGQNTEAFF.

The rearrangement links TRBV2 to TRBJ2-2, with 10 nucleotides matching TRBD2. Germline V gene lookup returns CDR1 SNHLY and CDR2 FYNNEI. The V and J ends lost 10 bases and 7 bases, in that order; junction bases with no gene match: 9. This CDR3 has 14 residues. The CDR3 region has the DNA TGTGCCACTCAGCGGGAGGGATTTGGCGGGGAGCTGTTTTTT. Translating gives CATQREGFGGELFF.

The gene calls are TRBV4-3 and TRBJ1-2; 10 nucleotides match TRBD1. Germline V gives CDR1 LGHNA, CDR2 YSLEER. The junction had 7 bases not matched to a gene; V was cut back by 2 bases and J by 7 bases. The CDR3 contains 15 residues. The CDR3 sequence is CASSQPGQGLGGYTF. The CDR3 bases are TGCGCCAGCAGCCAACCGGGACAGGGGTTAGGTGGCTACACCTTC.

This clone was seen more than once but under ten times. V usage is TRBV27 and J usage is TRBJ1-6, with D uncertain. Trimming shortened V by 4 bases and J by 6 bases, and 13 bases separated the two germline ends. The CDR3 has 15 amino acids. Germline assignment: CDR1 MNHEY and CDR2 SMNVEV (reference sequence). The CDR3 spells CASSSRRRSNSPLHF. The CDR3 DNA follows: TGTGCCAGCAGTTCCCGGAGGAGGTCTAATTCACCCCTCCACTTT.

The rearrangement links TRBV19 to TRBJ1-2; TRBD1 aligns across 9 bases. CDR1 is LNHDA, CDR2 SQIVND, per germline (reference sequence). Trimming cost V 3 bases and J 3 bases; bases outside gene matches: 5. This CDR3 has 15 amino acids. The CDR3 coding sequence is TGTGCCAGTAGTATGGGGACAGGGATTGACTATGGCTACACCTTC. It translates to CASSMGTGIDYGYTF.

The CDR3 protein is CASSSPMEGSATQYF. CDR3 nucleotides: TGCGCCAGCAGCTCGCCCATGGAGGGTTCTGCGACCCAGTACTTC. The gene calls are TRBV5-1 and TRBJ2-5; a possible D gene is TRBD2 (6 bases). The germline CDR1 and CDR2 sequences are SGHRS and YFSETQ. The ends were cut back, 3 bases at V and 7 bases at J, with 19 bases in the middle. This CDR3 comprises 15 residues. Drawing the rest from reference TRBV5-1 and TRBJ2-5, the complete variable domain is KAGVTQTPRYLIKTRGQQVTLSCSPISGHRSVSWYQQTPGQGLQFLFEYFSETQRNKGNFPGRFSGRQFSNSRSEMNVSTLELGDSALYLCASSSPMEGSATQYFGPGTRLLVL.

This chain connects TRBV9 to TRBJ2-1, with 13 bases lining up with TRBD2. Unmatched junction bases numbered 5, after V lost 3 bases and J lost 5 bases. Germline V gene lookup returns CDR1 SGDLS and CDR2 YYNGEE. CDR3 length equals 16 residues. DNA of the CDR3: TGTGCCAGCAGCGCTCGACTAGCGGGAGGCAACAATGAGCAGTTCTTC. Translation gives CASSARLAGGNNEQFF.

J is TRBJ1-4 and V is TRBV11-3; 10 bases are a match to TRBD1. The junction had 7 bases not matched to a gene; V was cut back by 8 bases and J by 7 bases. The CDR3 totals 14 residues. The V gene's germline CDR1 is SGHNT and CDR2 YENEEA. CDR3 loop: CASGLGQGVEKLFF. The CDR3 DNA follows: TGTGCCAGCGGACTAGGACAGGGGGTTGAAAAACTGTTTTTT.